The 18 T cell receptor beta chains below were found in one sample sequenced in a study of OX40 agonist ivuxolimab in advanced cancers. Sequencing was performed with immunoSEQ multiplex PCR; in TCRdb, only in-frame clones are kept and a portion is missing. The data hold 99,000 or so clones, with under 85% observed a single time. Sequenced material: CD4+ or CD8+ T cells sorted from blood, taken in a trial of the OX40 agonist ivuxolimab. These receptor sequences come from an adult with an advanced solid tumor such as melanoma, head and neck, liver or kidney cancer.

The CDR3 here is CASRLTGEQPQHF. For the CDR3, the DNA is TGTGCCAGCAGGTTGACAGGGGAGCAGCCCCAGCATTTT. The chain joins TRBV6-1 to TRBJ1-5, with 8 bases that match TRBD1. The CDR3 length is 13 residues. The J segment lost 7 bases and the V segment lost 6 bases, leaving 5 bases of the junction unmatched. CDR1 is MNHNS and CDR2 is SASEGT in the germline V gene.

This clone was found once. The V gene is TRBV9, the J gene TRBJ2-1; D unresolved. V was clipped by 0 bases and J by 2 bases, with 9 bases between them. Germline assignment: CDR1 SGDLS and CDR2 YYNGEE. The CDR3 runs 15 residues. Written as DNA, the CDR3 is TGTGCCAGCAGCGTAGGGTCTCCTGCCTACAATGAGCAGTTCTTC. Its protein is CASSVGSPAYNEQFF.

The chain recombines TRBV6-1 with TRBJ2-3, with D possibly matching TRBD2 (5 bases). CDR1 is MNHNS, CDR2 SASEGT, per germline. Trimming pared 4 bases from V and 0 bases from J, leaving 11 bases between. This CDR3 has 15 residues. Here the CDR3 DNA reads TGTGCCAGCAGTGTTACTAGTCAAAGCACAGATACGCAGTATTTT. Protein product: CASSVTSQSTDTQYF.

This clone was seen more than once but under ten times. The V gene is TRBV5-1, the J gene TRBJ2-3; 7 bases match TRBD2. The CDR3 runs 14 residues. Losses at the gene ends were 6 bases for V and 4 bases for J; bases not matched to a gene: 8. The V gene's germline CDR1 is SGHRS and CDR2 YFSETQ. The CDR3 spells CASKREGRPDTQYF. CDR3 DNA sequence: TGCGCCAGCAAGAGGGAGGGGCGGCCAGATACGCAGTATTTT.

This clone has ten or more counts. V is TRBV5-1 and J is TRBJ1-2, with D possibly TRBD1 on 5 matching bases. The CDR3 sequence is 13 residues long. CDR1 and CDR2 (germline): SGHRS, YFSETQ. V was trimmed by 4 bases and J by 4 bases, leaving 11 bases between them. The CDR3 sequence is CASSLGPSYGYTF. DNA of the CDR3: TGCGCCAGCAGCCTGGGACCGAGCTATGGCTACACCTTC.

In this sample, this clone turned up once. The rearrangement uses TRBV19 and TRBJ2-5; tentative D call: TRBD2 (6 bases). Germline V CDR1 and CDR2: LNHDA, SQIVND (reference sequence). The germline V and J ends were trimmed by 10 bases and 2 bases, with 8 bases remaining between them. The CDR3 is made up of 11 amino acids. CDR3 loop: CATGTQETQYF. DNA of the CDR3: TGTGCCACCGGGACTCAAGAGACCCAGTACTTC.

This clone was seen a handful of times. The rearrangement joins TRBV18 to TRBJ2-1; a weak D match, TRBD2 (5 bases). The CDR3 is 14 residues long. Germline CDR1 and CDR2: KGHSH and LQKENI. Trimming left V 2 bases short and J 8 bases short, with 13 bases between. CDR3 loop: CASSPTRTVHEQFF. CDR3 coding DNA: TGTGCCAGCTCACCAACCCGGACTGTACATGAGCAGTTCTTC.

The chain has TRBV7-8 and TRBJ1-1, with D perhaps TRBD1 (5 bases). CDR1 and CDR2 (germline): SGHVS, FQNEAQ. V shed 3 bases and J shed 1 base, with 6 bases lying between them. The length of the CDR3 is 13 residues. The CDR3 sequence is CASSFGGNTEAFF. As DNA, the CDR3 is TGTGCCAGCAGCTTTGGGGGGAACACTGAAGCTTTCTTT.

The chain recombines TRBV5-1 with TRBJ1-3; D is possibly TRBD1 (6 bases). Germline V CDR1 and CDR2: SGHRS, YFSETQ. The V and J ends lost 4 bases and 0 bases respectively, with 20 bases between them. This CDR3 spans 18 amino acids. The CDR3 DNA follows: TGCGCCAGCAGCCGGCGGGGACACGGCGATGGCTCTGGAAACACCATATATTTT. Protein: CASSRRGHGDGSGNTIYF.

The chain couples TRBV2 to TRBJ1-5; the D gene is possibly TRBD1 (5 bases). CDR3 length equals 13 residues. V gave up 9 bases and J gave up 5 bases, with 14 bases separating them. Germline V gene sequence: CDR1 SNHLY, CDR2 FYNNEI. CDR3 in DNA: TGTGCCAGTTCTCGTGGGACTGATCAGCCCCAGCATTTT. Translated, it gives CASSRGTDQPQHF.

The chain uses TRBV9 and TRBJ1-2; no clear D. V lost 0 bases and J 0 bases, leaving 6 bases between the germline ends. The length of the CDR3 is 14 residues. CDR1 and CDR2 from the germline V gene are SGDLS and YYNGEE. The CDR3 nucleotides are TGTGCCAGCAGCGTAGGTACTGCTAACTATGGCTACACCTTC. This sequence encodes CASSVGTANYGYTF.

The chain carries TRBV29-1 and TRBJ2-1, with D unresolved. Looked up from germline, CDR1 is SQVTM and CDR2 is ANQGSEA. This CDR3 is built from 12 residues. Trimming left V 3 bases short and J 6 bases short, with 9 bases between. CDR3 DNA sequence: TGCAGCGTTGACCTTGAGGCCAATGAGCAGTTCTTC. Encoded protein: CSVDLEANEQFF.

The genes are TRBV7-2 and TRBJ2-2, with D possibly matching TRBD1 (6 bases). CDR1 SGHTA and CDR2 FQGNSA come from the germline V gene. The V end lost 4 bases, the J end lost 4 bases, and 10 bases lay between the germline ends. The CDR3 sequence is 14 residues long. The CDR3 sequence is CASSSGDPTGELFF. In DNA form, the CDR3 reads TGTGCCAGCAGCTCAGGGGACCCCACCGGGGAGCTGTTTTTT.

The rearrangement links TRBV5-4 to TRBJ2-2; 7 bases map to TRBD1. The CDR3 totals 17 residues. Germline V gives CDR1 SGHNT, CDR2 YYREEE (reference sequence). With V trimmed by 4 bases and J by 3 bases, 12 bases remained unmatched. CDR3 sequence reads: CASSRTKGAGYTGELFF. DNA of the CDR3: TGTGCCAGCAGCCGAACCAAGGGGGCAGGGTACACCGGGGAGCTGTTTTTT.

CDR3: CSVVDRGAFF. The CDR3 region has the DNA TGCAGCGTTGTAGACAGGGGAGCTTTCTTT. The rearrangement links TRBV29-1 to TRBJ1-1, with 8 nucleotides matching TRBD1. The germline V gene has CDR1 SQVTM and CDR2 ANQGSEA. Trimming at V came to 4 bases and at J to 10 bases, leaving 2 bases not matched to a gene. The CDR3 runs 10 residues.

V usage is TRBV5-4 and J usage is TRBJ2-6, with TRBD2 as a possible D gene (5 bases). Germline V CDR1 and CDR2: SGHNT, YYREEE (reference sequence). Trimming shortened V by 5 bases and J by 4 bases, and 10 bases separated the two germline ends. The CDR3 consists of 14 residues. The CDR3 spells CASREARGANVLTF. In nucleotides, the CDR3 is TGTGCCAGCAGGGAGGCGCGGGGGGCCAACGTCCTGACTTTC.

The chain links TRBV6-5 to TRBJ1-1; D might be TRBD1 (5 bases). Trimming removed 5 bases from V and 8 bases from J, with 9 bases in between. CDR1 MNHEY and CDR2 SVGAGI come from the germline V gene. The CDR3 runs to 11 residues. This chain's CDR3 is CASSNRDEAFF. In DNA form, the CDR3 reads TGTGCCAGCAGTAACCGGGACGAAGCTTTCTTT.

This clone appeared once. One junction end disagrees with the germline gene, perhaps due to a read error. The chain uses TRBV20-1 and TRBJ1-3; D perhaps matches TRBD1 (5 bases). In germline, CDR1 is DFQATT, CDR2 SNEGSKA (reference sequence). This CDR3 is built from 11 residues. DNA for the CDR3: TGCAGTGCTAGAGGGGCAGGGCTAAATCATTTT. The encoded protein is CSARGAGLNHF.